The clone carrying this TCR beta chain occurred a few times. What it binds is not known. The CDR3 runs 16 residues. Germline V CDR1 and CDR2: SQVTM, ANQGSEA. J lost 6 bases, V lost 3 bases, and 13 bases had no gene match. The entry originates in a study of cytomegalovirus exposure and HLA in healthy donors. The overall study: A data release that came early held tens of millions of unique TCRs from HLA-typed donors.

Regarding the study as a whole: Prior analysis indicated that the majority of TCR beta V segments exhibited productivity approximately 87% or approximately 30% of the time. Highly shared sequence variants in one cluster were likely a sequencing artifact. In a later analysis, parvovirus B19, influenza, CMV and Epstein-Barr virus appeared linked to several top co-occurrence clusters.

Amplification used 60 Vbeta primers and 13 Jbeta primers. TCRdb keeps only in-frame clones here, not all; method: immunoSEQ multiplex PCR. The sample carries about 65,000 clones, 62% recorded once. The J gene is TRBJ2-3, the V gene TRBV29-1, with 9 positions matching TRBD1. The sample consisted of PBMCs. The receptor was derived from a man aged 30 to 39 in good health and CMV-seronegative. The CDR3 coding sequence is TGCAGCGTTGAGCGCCTTGGCCCCGGGACAGGGGATACGCAGTATTTT. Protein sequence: CSVERLGPGTGDTQYF.